The TCR beta chain described here comes from a study of blood T cell repertoires in COVID-19. Study information: Samples representing acute and convalescent COVID-19 were sourced from the United States, Italy and Spain. PBMCs, B-cell-depleted T cells, or T cells were the source of the cDNA or gDNA that made up the material.

CDR3 length equals 13 residues. The germline CDR1 and CDR2 sequences are GTSNPN and SVGIG (reference sequence). V was trimmed by 1 base and J by 2 bases, leaving 5 bases between them. Per the original data handling: Estimated nucleated cell counts came from reference gene primer amplification. Repertoires were generated with immunoSEQ multiplex PCR, while TCRdb's copy carries only in-frame clones and drops some. V, J and clone size are those of that table, while D and trimming were read from the DNA. This sample has 85,000 to 130,000 clones, with around four fifths found just once. Sequencing input: peripheral blood. This sequence was found in a man aged 60-69 years with acute or convalescent COVID-19. The V and J genes are TRBV30 and TRBJ2-2; unclear D gene. The CDR3 nucleotides read TGTGCCTGGAGTGCTAGTAACACCGGGGAGCTGTTTTTT. Translating it yields CAWSASNTGELFF.